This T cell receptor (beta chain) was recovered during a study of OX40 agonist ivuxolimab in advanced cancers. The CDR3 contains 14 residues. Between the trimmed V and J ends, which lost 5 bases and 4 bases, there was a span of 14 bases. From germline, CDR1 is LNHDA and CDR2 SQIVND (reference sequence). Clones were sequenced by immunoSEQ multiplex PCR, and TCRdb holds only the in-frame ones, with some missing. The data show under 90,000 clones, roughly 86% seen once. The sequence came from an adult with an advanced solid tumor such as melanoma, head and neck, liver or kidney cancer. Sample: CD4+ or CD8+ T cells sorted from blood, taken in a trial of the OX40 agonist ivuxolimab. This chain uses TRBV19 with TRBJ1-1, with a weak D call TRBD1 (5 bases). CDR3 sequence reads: CASSLGRASTEAFF. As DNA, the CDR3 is TGTGCCAGTAGTCTAGGCAGGGCGAGCACTGAAGCTTTCTTT. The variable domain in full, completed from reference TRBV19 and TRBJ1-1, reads DGGITQSPKYLFRKEGQNVTLSCEQNLNHDAMYWYRQDPGQGLRLIYYSQIVNDFQKGDIAEGYSVSREKKESFPLTVTSAQKNPTAFYLCASSLGRASTEAFFGQGTRLTVV.